Each of the 5 T cell receptor beta chains below was sequenced from the same sample in a study of lymphopenia after photon versus proton radiotherapy. The assay was immunoSEQ multiplex PCR, and TCRdb's table has in-frame clones only and misses some. The sample carries approximately 40,000 clones, 85% to 90% recorded once. Specimen: peripheral blood, collected from a patient treated with proton-based radiotherapy. These receptors were obtained from a woman aged 70-85 years with pancreatic cancer. Some clones in this sample may be carry-over from other donors' samples.

The V gene is TRBV4-3, the J gene TRBJ1-5; D possibly corresponds to TRBD1 (5 bases). Trimming shortened V by 0 bases and J by 7 bases, and 16 bases separated the two germline ends. The CDR3 totals 16 residues. In germline, CDR1 is LGHNA, CDR2 YSLEER. The CDR3 coding sequence is TGCGCCAGCAGCCAAGATATGACAGCGGGGGAACAGCCCCAGCATTTT. It encodes CASSQDMTAGEQPQHF.

This sequence joins TRBV11-2 and TRBJ2-2, with D hard to call. Trimming pared 0 bases from V and 8 bases from J, leaving 10 bases between. The germline V gene has CDR1 SGHAT and CDR2 FQNNGV. This CDR3 region has 14 residues. The CDR3 DNA follows: TGTGCCAGCAGCTTAGATCTGTGGTCGGGGGAGCTGTTTTTT. Amino acid sequence: CASSLDLWSGELFF.

The V gene is TRBV11-2, the J gene TRBJ1-2; D may be TRBD1 (5 bases). V was trimmed by 7 bases and J by 2 bases, leaving 11 bases between them. The germline gives CDR1 SGHAT, CDR2 FQNNGV. This CDR3 contains 13 residues. CDR3 bases: TGTGCCAGCAACCAGGGCCTAAACTATGGCTACACCTTC. Its translation: CASNQGLNYGYTF.

The chain joins TRBV27 to TRBJ1-1; D is ambiguous. Trimming took 5 bases from V and 4 from J, leaving 17 bases between them. Germline lookup yields CDR1 MNHEY and CDR2 SMNVEV (reference sequence). This CDR3 has 15 residues. CDR3 nucleotide sequence: TGTGCCAGCAGTAAGGAGGGAGTTCAAGGCACTGAAGCTTTCTTT. Residues: CASSKEGVQGTEAFF.

This chain joins TRBV6-5 and TRBJ1-1; weak D call: TRBD1 (6 bases). V was pared by 6 bases and J by 0 bases, with 14 bases between. Germline V gives CDR1 MNHEY, CDR2 SVGAGI. This CDR3 has 15 amino acids. This chain's CDR3 is CASSPMDRMNTEAFF. The CDR3 coding sequence is TGTGCCAGCAGCCCAATGGACAGAATGAACACTGAAGCTTTCTTT.